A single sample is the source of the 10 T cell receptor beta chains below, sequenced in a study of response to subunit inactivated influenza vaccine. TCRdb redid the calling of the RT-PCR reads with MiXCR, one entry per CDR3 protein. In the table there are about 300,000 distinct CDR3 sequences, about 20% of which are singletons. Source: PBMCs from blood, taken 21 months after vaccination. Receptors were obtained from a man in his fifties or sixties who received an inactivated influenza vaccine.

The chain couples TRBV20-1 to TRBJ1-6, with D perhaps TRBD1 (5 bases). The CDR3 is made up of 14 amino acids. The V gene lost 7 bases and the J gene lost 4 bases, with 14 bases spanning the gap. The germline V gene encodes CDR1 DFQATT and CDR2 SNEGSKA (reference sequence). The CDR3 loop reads CSVTVGTYNSPLHF. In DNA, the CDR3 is TGCAGTGTTACCGTTGGGACTTATAATTCACCCCTCCACTTT.

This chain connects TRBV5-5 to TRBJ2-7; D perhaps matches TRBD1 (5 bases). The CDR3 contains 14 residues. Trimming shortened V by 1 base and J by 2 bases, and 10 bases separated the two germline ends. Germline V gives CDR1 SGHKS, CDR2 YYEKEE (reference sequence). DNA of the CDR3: TGTGCCAGCAGCTTGTGGACACCACCCTACGAGCAGTACTTC. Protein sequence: CASSLWTPPYEQYF.

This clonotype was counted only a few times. This CDR3 is CSARDLAGLSAQFF. The DNA for the CDR3 is TGCAGTGCTAGAGATTTAGCAGGTTTAAGTGCGCAGTTCTTC. This chain joins TRBV20-1 and TRBJ2-1; D ambiguous. Per the germline V gene, CDR1 is DFQATT and CDR2 is SNEGSKA (reference sequence). Trimming pared 0 bases from V and 12 bases from J, leaving 18 bases between. The CDR3 covers 14 residues.

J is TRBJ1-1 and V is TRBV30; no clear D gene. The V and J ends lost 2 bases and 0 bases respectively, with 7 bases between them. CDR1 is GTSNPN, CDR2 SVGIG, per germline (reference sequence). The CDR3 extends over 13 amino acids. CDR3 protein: CAWSRAMNTEAFF. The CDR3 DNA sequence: TGTGCCTGGAGTAGGGCCATGAACACTGAAGCTTTCTTT.

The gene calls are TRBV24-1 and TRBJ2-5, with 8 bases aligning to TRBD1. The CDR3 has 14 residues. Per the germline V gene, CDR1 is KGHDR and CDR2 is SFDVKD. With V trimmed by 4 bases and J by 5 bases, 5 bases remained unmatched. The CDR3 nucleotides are TGTGCCACCAGTGACCCTACAGGGGGTGAGACCCAGTACTTC. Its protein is CATSDPTGGETQYF.

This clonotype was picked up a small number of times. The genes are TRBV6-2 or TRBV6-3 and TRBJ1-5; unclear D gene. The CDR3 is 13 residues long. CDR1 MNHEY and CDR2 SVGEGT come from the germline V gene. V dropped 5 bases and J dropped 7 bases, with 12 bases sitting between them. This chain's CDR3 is CASSPSGLQPQHF. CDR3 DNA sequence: TGTGCCAGCAGTCCATCAGGCTTACAGCCCCAGCATTTT.

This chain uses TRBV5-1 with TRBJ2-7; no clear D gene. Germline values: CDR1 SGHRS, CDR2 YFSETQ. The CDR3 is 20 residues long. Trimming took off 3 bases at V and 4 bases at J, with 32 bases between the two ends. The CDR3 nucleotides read TGCGCCAGCAGCTCTGTTGCAAGTAGCATGGGCACGATTTCCGAATACGAGCAGTACTTC. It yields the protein CASSSVASSMGTISEYEQYF.

CDR3 sequence (DNA): TGTGCCAGCAGTTTTAGGCCGGGGGATTCCTCCTACGAGCAGTACTTC. Translating it yields CASSFRPGDSSYEQYF. The chain couples TRBV28 to TRBJ2-7, with D perhaps matching TRBD2 (6 bases). From germline, CDR1 is MDHEN and CDR2 SYDVKM. Between the trimmed V and J ends, which lost 3 bases and 0 bases, there was a span of 15 bases. The CDR3 length is 16 residues.

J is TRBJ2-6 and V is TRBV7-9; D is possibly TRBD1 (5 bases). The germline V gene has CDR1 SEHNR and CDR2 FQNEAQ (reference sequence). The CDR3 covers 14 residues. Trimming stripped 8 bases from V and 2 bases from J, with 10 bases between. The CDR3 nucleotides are TGTGCCAGCGAGGCAGGGCCTGGGGCCAACGTCCTGACTTTC. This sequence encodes CASEAGPGANVLTF.

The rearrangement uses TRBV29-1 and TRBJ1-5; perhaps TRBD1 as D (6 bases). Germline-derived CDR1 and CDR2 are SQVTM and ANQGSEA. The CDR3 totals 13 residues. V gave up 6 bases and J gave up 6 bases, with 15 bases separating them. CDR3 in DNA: TGCAGCGTACTACAGGGAGGGGGTCAGCCCCAGCATTTT. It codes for CSVLQGGGQPQHF.